This TCR beta chain stems from a study of cytomegalovirus exposure and HLA in healthy donors. Overall study findings and caveats: Within a later analysis, the majority of CMV-associated TCR beta chains appeared HLA-restricted.

Primers: 60 Vbeta forward and 13 Jbeta reverse. The data were produced by immunoSEQ multiplex PCR, yet TCRdb's version contains in-frame clones alone and is incomplete. The sample holds under 200,000 clones, roughly 13% seen once. V was shortened by 3 bases and J by 6 bases, with 8 bases between the two germline ends. This CDR3 comprises 12 residues. From germline, CDR1 is SNHLY and CDR2 FYNNEI. This clone came up a few times. The antigen is undetermined. V usage is TRBV2 and J usage is TRBJ1-2, with D unclear. This receptor was identified in a middle-aged man in good health and CMV-seropositive. Specimen: PBMCs. CDR3 sequence (DNA): TGTGCCAGCAGTGAGGCGGGGAATGGCTACACCTTC. Translating gives CASSEAGNGYTF.